These 20 T cell receptor beta chains were all obtained from the same sample, sequenced in a study of cytomegalovirus exposure and HLA in healthy donors. Both 60 Vbeta primers and 13 Jbeta primers went into the PCR. The repertoire was sequenced with immunoSEQ multiplex PCR; TCRdb's copy has only in-frame clones and lacks some. The table lists about 120,000 clones, about 10% of them singletons. Source material: PBMCs. These receptors all come from a woman between 18 and 29 years old in good health and CMV-seropositive.

This clone turned up a few times. This sample also contains other DNA sequences that code for the same CDR3. V is TRBV18 and J is TRBJ2-7; the D gene is possibly TRBD2 (5 bases). Germline CDR1 KGHSH, CDR2 LQKENI. V lost 4 bases to trimming and J lost 4 bases, with 8 bases between them. The CDR3 totals 12 residues. In DNA, the CDR3 is TGTGCCAGCTCACGGACTGGATACGAGCAGTACTTC. Its protein is CASSRTGYEQYF.

This clone was seen a handful of times. V gene TRBV5-1 combines with J gene TRBJ2-5; TRBD1 matches 10 bases. V shed 4 bases, J shed 3 bases, and the junction held 9 bases outside the gene matches. The length of the CDR3 is 16 residues. Looked up from germline, CDR1 is SGHRS and CDR2 is YFSETQ. CDR3 protein: CASSPRQGAREETQYF. CDR3 bases: TGCGCCAGCAGCCCGCGACAGGGGGCCAGGGAAGAGACCCAGTACTTC.

This chain connects TRBV5-1 to TRBJ2-1, with TRBD2 matching over 7 bases. The V and J ends lost 3 bases and 7 bases, in that order; junction bases with no gene match: 7. Germline CDR1 SGHRS, CDR2 YFSETQ. This CDR3 region has 14 residues. CDR3 sequence (DNA): TGCGCCAGCAGCTCGGACGGGGGGAAAAATGAGCAGTTCTTC. Amino acids: CASSSDGGKNEQFF. The full variable domain, its missing parts supplied by reference TRBV5-1 and TRBJ2-1, is KAGVTQTPRYLIKTRGQQVTLSCSPISGHRSVSWYQQTPGQGLQFLFEYFSETQRNKGNFPGRFSGRQFSNSRSEMNVSTLELGDSALYLCASSSDGGKNEQFFGPGTRLTVL.

This clone was seen a few times. The rearrangement links TRBV4-2 to TRBJ1-2; 7 bases are a match to TRBD1. V was clipped by 0 bases and J by 0 bases; unmatched bases: 4. Germline CDR1 reads LGHNA; CDR2 reads YNFKEQ. This CDR3 contains 16 residues. The CDR3 reads CASSQDWGQTNYGYTF. DNA for the CDR3: TGTGCCAGCAGCCAAGATTGGGGACAGACTAACTATGGCTACACCTTC.

There are a few counts of this clone. CDR3 in amino acids: CASSTEIGNTIYF. The CDR3 DNA reads as TGTGCCAGCAGTACTGAAATTGGAAACACCATATATTTT. V and J are TRBV2 and TRBJ1-3; D uncertain. V was pared by 5 bases and J by 3 bases, with 8 bases between. The CDR3 totals 13 residues. Per the germline V gene, CDR1 is SNHLY and CDR2 is FYNNEI.

The chain recombines TRBV5-6 with TRBJ1-2; 7 nucleotides agree with TRBD1. Germline trimming cut 4 bases from V and 4 bases from J; bases unmatched to any gene: 10. CDR3 length equals 15 residues. In germline, CDR1 is SGHDT, CDR2 YYEEEE. CDR3 residues: CASSKDIQGSYGYTF. In nucleotides, the CDR3 is TGTGCCAGCAGCAAAGATATACAGGGGAGCTATGGCTACACCTTC.

The chain is built from TRBV6-5 and TRBJ2-1; 7 bases line up with TRBD1. The J segment lost 5 bases and the V segment lost 6 bases, leaving 7 bases of the junction unmatched. Germline V gives CDR1 MNHEY, CDR2 SVGAGI. The CDR3 length is 14 residues. The chain's CDR3 is CASRPGTENNEQFF. In DNA, the CDR3 is TGTGCCAGCAGACCCGGGACAGAGAACAATGAGCAGTTCTTC.

A few counts support this clone. The chain has TRBV6-5 and TRBJ2-2; D not resolved. There are 13 residues in the CDR3. Germline CDR1 MNHEY, CDR2 SVGAGI. Trimming removed 2 bases at V and 6 bases at J, with 7 bases between. CDR3: CASSYPIPGELFF. The CDR3 DNA sequence: TGTGCCAGCAGTTACCCTATTCCCGGGGAGCTGTTTTTT.

This clone was observed a few times. The V gene is TRBV5-1, the J gene TRBJ2-5; D not resolved. V was trimmed by 0 bases and J by 1 base, leaving 7 bases between them. The CDR3 extends over 14 amino acids. CDR1 and CDR2 (germline): SGHRS, YFSETQ. The CDR3 here is CASSLEPPQETQYF. CDR3 in DNA: TGCGCCAGCAGCTTGGAGCCGCCCCAAGAGACCCAGTACTTC.

This clone was recorded a few times. CDR3 region: CASSISSRENQPQHF. The CDR3 nucleotides are TGTGCCAGTAGTATAAGCTCCAGGGAAAATCAGCCCCAGCATTTT. This chain uses TRBV19 with TRBJ1-5; D perhaps matches TRBD1 (5 bases). The CDR3 extends over 15 amino acids. Trimming shortened V by 2 bases and J by 4 bases, and 12 bases separated the two germline ends. Germline V lookup: CDR1 LNHDA, CDR2 SQIVND (reference sequence).

This clone was seen only a few times. The chain joins TRBV5-5 to TRBJ2-1; tentative D call: TRBD2 (5 bases). V lost 7 bases and J 0 bases, leaving 11 bases between the germline ends. Looked up from germline, CDR1 is SGHKS and CDR2 is YYEKEE (reference sequence). The CDR3 has 14 amino acids. The CDR3: CASGSGVSYNEQFF. CDR3 bases: TGTGCCAGCGGCAGCGGAGTCTCCTACAATGAGCAGTTCTTC.

This chain connects TRBV11-1 to TRBJ2-1; 8 bases align to TRBD1. CDR3 size: 15 residues. The V segment lost 5 bases and the J segment 4 bases; nucleotides outside the gene matches: 7. The germline gives CDR1 SGHAT, CDR2 FQDESV (reference sequence). In DNA, the CDR3 is TGTGCCAGCAGCAATACAGGACAGGGATACAATGAGCAGTTCTTC. As protein: CASSNTGQGYNEQFF. The variable domain in full, with the rest retrieved from reference TRBV11-1 and TRBJ2-1, is EAEVAQSPRYKITEKSQAVAFWCDPISGHATLYWYRQILGQGPELLVQFQDESVVDDSQLPKDRFSAERLKGVDSTLKIQPAELGDSAMYLCASSNTGQGYNEQFFGPGTRLTVL.

This sequence joins TRBV5-1 and TRBJ2-5, with 8 bases that match TRBD2. Germline loops: CDR1 SGHRS, CDR2 YFSETQ. The CDR3 extends over 14 amino acids. J lost 4 bases, V lost 0 bases, and 2 bases had no gene match. The CDR3 DNA sequence: TGCGCCAGCAGCTTGGAGCGGGGGCGAGAGACCCAGTACTTC. Its protein product is CASSLERGRETQYF.

Many counts were recorded for this clone. V and J are TRBV6-1 and TRBJ1-2, with 10 bases matching TRBD1. Germline values: CDR1 MNHNS, CDR2 SASEGT. J lost 5 bases, V lost 4 bases, and 4 bases had no gene match. The CDR3 totals 14 residues. The DNA for the CDR3 is TGTGCCAGCAGTGGCCGGGACAGGGGTTATGGCTACACCTTC. Protein sequence: CASSGRDRGYGYTF.

V and J are TRBV7-9 and TRBJ1-2, with 10 bases fitting TRBD1. This CDR3 comprises 15 residues. The germline V gene has CDR1 SEHNR and CDR2 FQNEAQ (reference sequence). The V gene end was trimmed by 5 bases and the J gene end by 4 bases; junction bases not matched to a gene: 7. The CDR3 sequence: CASSHGTGALYGYTF. CDR3 DNA: TGTGCCAGCAGCCATGGGACAGGGGCCCTCTATGGCTACACCTTC.

The gene calls are TRBV28 and TRBJ2-1; D is unresolved. The CDR3 consists of 11 residues. In germline, CDR1 is MDHEN, CDR2 SYDVKM. V was clipped by 3 bases and J by 10 bases, with 7 bases between them. CDR3 sequence: CASSLFREQFF. Written as DNA, the CDR3 is TGTGCCAGCAGTTTGTTTCGGGAGCAGTTCTTC.

V and J are TRBV23-1 and TRBJ1-2; D gene uncertain. TRBV23-1 carries the ORF label, with uncertain function. The CDR3 length is 10 residues. V shed 8 bases and J shed 4 bases, with 5 bases lying between them. CDR3 region: CASLGYGYTF. In DNA form, the CDR3 reads TGCGCCAGCCTCGGCTATGGCTACACCTTC.

V and J are TRBV6-1 and TRBJ1-1; D perhaps matches TRBD1 (6 bases). Per germline, CDR1 MNHNS and CDR2 SASEGT. Trimming took 6 bases from V and 6 from J, leaving 17 bases between them. The CDR3 has 14 amino acids. CDR3 residues: CASSESRGGAEAFF. Written as DNA, the CDR3 is TGTGCCAGCAGCGAATCCCGGGGGGGCGCTGAAGCTTTCTTT.

J is TRBJ2-7 and V is TRBV5-1; 8 nucleotides match TRBD2. The CDR3 runs to 15 residues. V shed 4 bases, J shed 7 bases, and the junction held 13 bases outside the gene matches. Germline V lookup: CDR1 SGHRS, CDR2 YFSETQ. CDR3 in DNA: TGCGCCAGCAGCCCCTTAGCGGGATCCCTCGGGGAGCAGTACTTC. It is translated as CASSPLAGSLGEQYF.

This clone was observed at least ten times. V is TRBV4-1 and J is TRBJ2-7; no clear D gene. Germline CDR1 is MGHRA and CDR2 is YSYEKL. V was pared by 5 bases and J by 0 bases, with 14 bases between. The CDR3 totals 15 residues. CDR3 sequence (DNA): TGCGCCAGCAGCTTCCAGGATACAGTCTCCTACGAGCAGTACTTC. This sequence encodes CASSFQDTVSYEQYF.